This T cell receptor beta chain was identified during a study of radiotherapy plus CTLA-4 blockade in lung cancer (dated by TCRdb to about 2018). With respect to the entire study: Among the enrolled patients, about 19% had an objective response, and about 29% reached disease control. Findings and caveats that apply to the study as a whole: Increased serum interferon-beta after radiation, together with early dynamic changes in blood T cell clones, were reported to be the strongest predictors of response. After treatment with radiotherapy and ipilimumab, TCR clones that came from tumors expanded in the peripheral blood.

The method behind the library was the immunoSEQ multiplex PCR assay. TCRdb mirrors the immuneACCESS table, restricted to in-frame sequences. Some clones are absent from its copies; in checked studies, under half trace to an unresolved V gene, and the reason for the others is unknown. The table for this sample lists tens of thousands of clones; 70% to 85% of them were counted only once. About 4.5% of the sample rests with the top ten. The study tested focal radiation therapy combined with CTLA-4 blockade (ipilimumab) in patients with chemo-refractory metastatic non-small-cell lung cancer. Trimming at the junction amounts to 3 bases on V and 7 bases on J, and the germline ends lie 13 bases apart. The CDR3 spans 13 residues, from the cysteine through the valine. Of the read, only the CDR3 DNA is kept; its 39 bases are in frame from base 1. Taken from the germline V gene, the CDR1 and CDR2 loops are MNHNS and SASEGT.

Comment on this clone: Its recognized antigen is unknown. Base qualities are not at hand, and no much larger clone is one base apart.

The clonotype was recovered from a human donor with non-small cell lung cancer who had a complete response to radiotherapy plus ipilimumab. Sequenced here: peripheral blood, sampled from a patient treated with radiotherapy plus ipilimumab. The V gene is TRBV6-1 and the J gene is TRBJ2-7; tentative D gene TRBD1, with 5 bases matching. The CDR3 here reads CASSDRVMGEQYV. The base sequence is TGTGCCAGCAGTGACAGGGTTATGGGGGAGCAGTACGTC.